This TCR beta chain was found in a study of T cell repertoires in cytomegalovirus infection. Study context: Recently identified HLA-C-restricted CMV epitopes were among the peptides used. Public TCR beta signatures marked donors with CMV infection and the matching HLA.

Study-wide results and limits: Cumulative frequency of public TCR beta families picked out carriers of CMV plus the relevant HLA. HLA-C-restricted CMV-specific TCR beta clonotypes prevailed in the ex vivo response.

TCRdb analysed the reads with MiXCR anew, one entry per CDR3 protein. The top ten hold around 20% of the sample, which has some 320,000 distinct CDR3 sequences, about 29% seen once. The CDR3 consists of 17 residues. V lost 3 bases to trimming and J lost 1 base; unmatched junction nucleotides: 7. Germline V gene lookup returns CDR1 SGHTA and CDR2 FQGTGA. As regards this clonotype: Its target is unknown.

This sequence joins TRBV7-3 and TRBJ2-2, with 8 bases aligning to TRBD1. The sequence derives from a human donor in good health (CMV status not recorded). Some clones in this sample may be carry-over from other donors' samples. The sequencing here drew on cultured PBMCs, taken from culture after CMV antigen stimulation. The CDR3 nucleotides read TGTGCCAGCAGCTTCGCGCCAGGGGGCAGGAACACCGGGGAGCTGTTTTTT. It yields the protein CASSFAPGGRNTGELFF.